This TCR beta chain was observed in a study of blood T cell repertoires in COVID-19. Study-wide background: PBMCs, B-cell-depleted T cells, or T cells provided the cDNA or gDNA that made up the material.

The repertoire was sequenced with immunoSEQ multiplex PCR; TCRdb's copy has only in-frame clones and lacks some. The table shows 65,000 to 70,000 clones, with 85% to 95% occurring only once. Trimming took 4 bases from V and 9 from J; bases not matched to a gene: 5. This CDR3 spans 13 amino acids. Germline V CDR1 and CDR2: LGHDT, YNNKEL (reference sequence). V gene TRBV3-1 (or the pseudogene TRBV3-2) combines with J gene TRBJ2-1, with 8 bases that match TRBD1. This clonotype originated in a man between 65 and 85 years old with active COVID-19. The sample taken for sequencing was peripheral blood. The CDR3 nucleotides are TGTGCCAGCAGCCTTCCAGGGGGCGGTGAGCAGTTCTTC. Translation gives CASSLPGGGEQFF.